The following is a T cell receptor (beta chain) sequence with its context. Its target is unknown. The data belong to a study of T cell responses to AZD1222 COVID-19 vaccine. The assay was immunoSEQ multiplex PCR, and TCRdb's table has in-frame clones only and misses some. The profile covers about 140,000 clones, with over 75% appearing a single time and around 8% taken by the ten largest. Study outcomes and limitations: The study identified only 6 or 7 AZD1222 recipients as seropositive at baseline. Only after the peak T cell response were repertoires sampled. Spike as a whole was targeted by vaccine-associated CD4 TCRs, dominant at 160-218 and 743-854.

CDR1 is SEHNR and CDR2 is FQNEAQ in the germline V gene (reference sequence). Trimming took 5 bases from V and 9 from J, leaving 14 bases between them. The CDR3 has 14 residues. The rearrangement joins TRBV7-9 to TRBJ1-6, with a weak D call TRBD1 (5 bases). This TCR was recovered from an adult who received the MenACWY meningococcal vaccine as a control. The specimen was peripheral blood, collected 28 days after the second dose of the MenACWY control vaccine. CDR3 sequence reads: CASSPSGGGSPLHF. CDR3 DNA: TGTGCCAGCAGCCCCTCCGGGGGTGGTTCACCCCTCCACTTT. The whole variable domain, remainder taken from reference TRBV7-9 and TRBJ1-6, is DTGVSQNPRHKITKRGQNVTFRCDPISEHNRLYWYRQTLGQGPEFLTYFQNEAQLEKSRLLSDRFSAERPKGSFSTLEIQRTEQGDSAMYLCASSPSGGGSPLHFGNGTRLTVT.